This TCR beta chain came from a study of patients and donors after allogeneic stem cell transplantation. Trimming cost V 0 bases and J 0 bases, with 12 bases left between them. In germline, CDR1 is SGHRS, CDR2 YFSETQ. This CDR3 is 16 amino acids long. TCRdb re-analysed the RT-PCR reads in MiXCR, keeping a single row per CDR3 protein. The data contain about 410,000 distinct CDR3 sequences, 16% of them singletons. This clonotype was counted only a few times. The origin of this receptor is a human donor who was either an allogeneic HSCT recipient or a stem cell or donor lymphocyte infusion donor (not recorded which). It is not recorded whose cells these are; they may come from a transplant donor. The rearrangement uses TRBV5-1 and TRBJ1-1, with D possibly TRBD1 on 5 matching bases. The sample consisted of blood, either unsorted or a sorted T cell fraction (not recorded which). The DNA of the CDR3 is TGCGCCAGCAGCTTGGCCAGGGCTTCCCTGAACACTGAAGCTTTCTTT. It codes for CASSLARASLNTEAFF.